The next 31 T cell receptor beta chains were all read from a single sample in a study of blood T cell repertoires in COVID-19. Produced via immunoSEQ multiplex PCR; TCRdb's table is partial and in-frame only. The data contain fewer than 45,000 clones, around 91% of them singletons. Sequencing was carried out using peripheral blood. All receptors come from a man between 60 and 75 years old with active or convalescent COVID-19.

The rearrangement uses TRBV6-2 or TRBV6-3 and TRBJ2-7, with 8 bases aligning to TRBD2. V gave up 4 bases and J gave up 4 bases; unmatched junction bases: 18. The CDR3 has 18 amino acids. Germline V gives CDR1 MNHEY, CDR2 SVGEGT. The CDR3 protein is CASSWTPSGGQRIYEQYF. The CDR3 DNA reads TGTGCCAGCAGTTGGACCCCCTCGGGGGGGCAGAGGATATACGAGCAGTACTTC.

The CDR3 sequence is CAWNGNQETQYF. The CDR3 nucleotides read TGTGCCTGGAACGGTAACCAAGAGACCCAGTACTTC. The rearrangement uses TRBV30 and TRBJ2-5, with D unresolved. V gave up 4 bases and J gave up 0 bases, with 6 bases separating them. This CDR3 has 12 residues. The V gene's germline CDR1 is GTSNPN and CDR2 SVGIG (reference sequence).

The rearrangement links TRBV5-1 to TRBJ2-3; D uncertain. From germline, CDR1 is SGHRS and CDR2 YFSETQ. V dropped 0 bases and J dropped 0 bases, with 14 bases sitting between them. CDR3 length equals 17 residues. As DNA, the CDR3 is TGCGCCAGCAGCTTGGCTACAGATCGTACCAGCACAGATACGCAGTATTTT. Encoded protein: CASSLATDRTSTDTQYF.

The rearrangement links TRBV10-3 to TRBJ2-3; TRBD2 matches at 8 bases. Germline CDR1 ENHRY, CDR2 SYGVKD. The trim removed 2 bases at V and 0 bases at J, leaving 7 bases unmatched. This CDR3 has 17 residues. Here the CDR3 reads CAISEVTSAFSTDTQYF. DNA for the CDR3: TGTGCCATCAGTGAGGTGACTAGCGCCTTTAGCACAGATACGCAGTATTTT.

This clone was picked up a small number of times. The gene calls are TRBV28 and TRBJ2-1, with 11 bases matching TRBD2. This CDR3 contains 15 residues. The germline V gene encodes CDR1 MDHEN and CDR2 SYDVKM. J lost 9 bases, V lost 5 bases, and 9 bases had no gene match. As DNA, the CDR3 is TGTGCCAGCAGTACCCTAGCGGGAGGTAGAGGTGAGCAGTTCTTC. Translated, it gives CASSTLAGGRGEQFF.

The rearrangement links TRBV19 to TRBJ2-6; weak D call: TRBD1 (6 bases). The CDR3 sequence is 17 residues long. V was clipped by 4 bases and J by 6 bases, with 19 bases between them. CDR1 is LNHDA and CDR2 is SQIVND in the germline V gene (reference sequence). The CDR3 coding sequence is TGTGCCAGTAGTAAGGCTCCGACAGGCCTTAAGGCCAACGTCCTGACTTTC. The encoded protein is CASSKAPTGLKANVLTF. The full variable domain, with the rest looked up from reference TRBV19 and TRBJ2-6, is DGGITQSPKYLFRKEGQNVTLSCEQNLNHDAMYWYRQDPGQGLRLIYYSQIVNDFQKGDIAEGYSVSREKKESFPLTVTSAQKNPTAFYLCASSKAPTGLKANVLTFGAGSRLTVL.

The CDR3 DNA follows: TGTGCCAGCAGTTATCAGGGGGCCTCCTATGGCTACACCTTC. This sequence encodes CASSYQGASYGYTF. The chain uses TRBV6-5 and TRBJ1-2, with TRBD1 matching over 8 bases. CDR3 length: 14 amino acids. Per germline, CDR1 MNHEY and CDR2 SVGAGI. The trim removed 3 bases at V and 4 bases at J, leaving 4 bases unmatched.

The chain recombines TRBV7-9 with TRBJ1-2, with D perhaps TRBD1 (5 bases). Trimming removed 1 base at V and 3 bases at J, with 21 bases between. Germline CDR1 is SEHNR and CDR2 is FQNEAQ (reference sequence). This CDR3 region has 18 residues. The CDR3, as DNA: TGTGCCAGCAGCTTAGAGGTTTTGGGGGGAGGGTTTGACTATGGCTACACCTTC. This encodes CASSLEVLGGGFDYGYTF.

V is TRBV5-5 and J is TRBJ2-7; 7 nucleotides match TRBD1. After removal of 4 bases from V and 2 bases from J, the junction contained 6 bases not matched to a gene. In germline, CDR1 is SGHKS, CDR2 YYEKEE (reference sequence). The CDR3 runs 14 residues. The CDR3 loop is CASSLDRVPYEQYF. CDR3 bases: TGTGCCAGCAGCCTCGACAGGGTTCCCTACGAGCAGTACTTC. The full variable domain, its missing parts supplied by reference TRBV5-5 and TRBJ2-7, is DAGVTQSPTHLIKTRGQQVTLRCSPISGHKSVSWYQQVLGQGPQFIFQYYEKEERGRGNFPDRFSARQFPNYSSELNVNALLLGDSALYLCASSLDRVPYEQYFGPGTRLTVT.

The rearrangement joins TRBV6-5 to TRBJ1-2, with 8 bases identical to TRBD1. The germline V gene has CDR1 MNHEY and CDR2 SVGAGI. Germline trimming cut 8 bases from V and 8 bases from J; bases unmatched to any gene: 7. CDR3 length: 12 amino acids. The CDR3 DNA sequence: TGTGCCAGCGGATGGACAGGGATAGGCTACACCTTC. Its translation: CASGWTGIGYTF.

This chain uses TRBV6-1 with TRBJ1-5, with 9 bases aligning to TRBD1. Germline loops: CDR1 MNHNS, CDR2 SASEGT. Trimming removed 4 bases from V and 0 bases from J; junction bases left unmatched: 16. The CDR3 has 20 amino acids. This CDR3 is CASSVRDRAVLRYSNQPQHF. DNA of the CDR3: TGTGCCAGCAGTGTTCGGGACAGGGCTGTGTTAAGGTATAGCAATCAGCCCCAGCATTTT.

This clone has only one observation. The rearrangement uses TRBV9 and TRBJ2-4; 7 bases are a match to TRBD1. CDR1 is SGDLS, CDR2 YYNGEE, per germline. V shed 3 bases, J shed 4 bases, and the junction held 7 bases outside the gene matches. There are 15 residues in the CDR3. CDR3 bases: TGTGCCAGCAGCGCCCCCAGGGACAGAAAAAACATTCAGTACTTC. Its translation: CASSAPRDRKNIQYF.

The chain combines TRBV30 with TRBJ2-1; D possibly corresponds to TRBD2 (5 bases). The CDR3 has 12 residues. Germline-derived CDR1 and CDR2 are GTSNPN and SVGIG (reference sequence). V dropped 5 bases and J dropped 3 bases, with 8 bases sitting between them. The CDR3 protein is CAWQTIYNEQFF. The CDR3 DNA sequence: TGTGCCTGGCAGACTATCTACAATGAGCAGTTCTTC.

The rearrangement uses TRBV11-3 and TRBJ2-1, with D perhaps matching TRBD2 (5 bases). Trimming took 1 base from V and 5 from J, leaving 9 bases between them. CDR3 length: 14 amino acids. Germline CDR1 reads SGHNT; CDR2 reads YENEEA. The CDR3 DNA reads TGTGCCAGCAGCTTAGGGAGGCCACACAATGAGCAGTTCTTC. This encodes CASSLGRPHNEQFF.

J is TRBJ2-1 and V is TRBV5-4; 11 positions agree with TRBD2. This CDR3 spans 15 amino acids. The germline V gene has CDR1 SGHNT and CDR2 YYREEE (reference sequence). The ends lost 1 base at V and 6 bases at J; junction bases unmatched: 3. Written as DNA, the CDR3 is TGTGCCAGCAGCTTGTTGGGACTAGCGGCCAATGAGCAGTTCTTC. Encoded protein: CASSLLGLAANEQFF.

The J gene is TRBJ1-4, the V gene TRBV28; D is perhaps TRBD1 (5 bases). The CDR3 has 12 residues. Germline values: CDR1 MDHEN, CDR2 SYDVKM. The V gene lost 8 bases and the J gene lost 4 bases, with 8 bases spanning the gap. The CDR3 nucleotides are TGTGCCAGCCGGGGGTATAATGAAAAACTGTTTTTT. Its protein product is CASRGYNEKLFF.

The chain couples TRBV5-1 to TRBJ2-2, with D unclear. V dropped 5 bases and J dropped 5 bases, with 4 bases sitting between them. Germline assignment: CDR1 SGHRS and CDR2 YFSETQ. This CDR3 is 11 amino acids long. The CDR3 coding sequence is TGCGCCAGCAGTCGGACCGGGGAGCTGTTTTTT. Its translation is CASSRTGELFF.

V usage is TRBV7-6 and J usage is TRBJ2-2; D gene ambiguous. The V and J ends lost 9 bases and 3 bases respectively, with 8 bases between them. Germline V lookup: CDR1 SGHVS, CDR2 FNYEAQ. This CDR3 is 12 amino acids long. CDR3 nucleotide sequence: TGTGCCAGTAGAATAGACACCGGGGAGCTGTTTTTT. Translating it yields CASRIDTGELFF.

J is TRBJ2-3 and V is TRBV29-1; a possible D gene is TRBD1 (6 bases). Germline V CDR1 and CDR2: SQVTM, ANQGSEA. The CDR3 is 17 residues long. V lost 5 bases and J lost 1, with 22 bases in between. CDR3 in amino acids: CSVPGTRLRERTDTQYF. The CDR3 DNA is TGCAGCGTTCCCGGGACAAGATTGAGGGAGCGCACAGATACGCAGTATTTT.

The chain has TRBV7-8 and TRBJ2-7, with 7 bases that match TRBD1. CDR3 size: 13 residues. The V gene's germline CDR1 is SGHVS and CDR2 FQNEAQ. The V gene end was trimmed by 4 bases and the J gene end by 6 bases; junction bases not matched to a gene: 6. The CDR3 loop is CASSSGQAREQYF. DNA of the CDR3: TGTGCCAGCAGCTCAGGACAGGCTCGCGAGCAGTACTTC. Full variable domain (outside the CDR3, taken from reference TRBV7-8 and TRBJ2-7): GAGVSQSPRYKVAKRGQDVALRCDPISGHVSLFWYQQALGQGPEFLTYFQNEAQLDKSGLPSDRFFAERPEGSVSTLKIQRTQQEDSAVYLCASSSGQAREQYFGPGTRLTVT.

CDR3 bases: TGTGCCAGCAGCTTGGTGATAAGGGGGTCCACAGATACGCAGTATTTT. This translates into CASSLVIRGSTDTQYF. The chain links TRBV5-6 to TRBJ2-3; a possible D gene is TRBD1 (6 bases). The CDR3 loop spans 16 amino acids. The germline V gene has CDR1 SGHDT and CDR2 YYEEEE. V was cut by 0 bases and J by 2 bases, with 13 bases left in between. The full variable domain, completed using reference TRBV5-6 and TRBJ2-3, is DAGVTQSPTHLIKTRGQQVTLRCSPKSGHDTVSWYQQALGQGPQFIFQYYEEEERQRGNFPDRFSGHQFPNYSSELNVNALLLGDSALYLCASSLVIRGSTDTQYFGPGTRLTVL.

This chain links TRBV18 with TRBJ2-6, with 11 bases that match TRBD1. Trimming cost V 2 bases and J 0 bases; bases outside gene matches: 6. This CDR3 has 19 residues. Germline assignment: CDR1 KGHSH and CDR2 LQKENI. The CDR3 protein is CASSPRGTGGLSGANVLTF. The CDR3 DNA reads as TGTGCCAGCTCACCAAGGGGGACAGGGGGTCTCTCTGGGGCCAACGTCCTGACTTTC.

This chain joins TRBV19 and TRBJ2-6; D is possibly TRBD1 (5 bases). Germline CDR1 is LNHDA and CDR2 is SQIVND (reference sequence). The CDR3 is made up of 14 amino acids. The V end was cut by 6 bases, the J end by 4 bases, with 10 bases between. Written as DNA, the CDR3 is TGTGCCAGTAGCCCAGGGTCAGGGGCCAACGTCCTGACTTTC. It translates to CASSPGSGANVLTF. The variable domain in full, with the rest retrieved from reference TRBV19 and TRBJ2-6, is DGGITQSPKYLFRKEGQNVTLSCEQNLNHDAMYWYRQDPGQGLRLIYYSQIVNDFQKGDIAEGYSVSREKKESFPLTVTSAQKNPTAFYLCASSPGSGANVLTFGAGSRLTVL.

V is TRBV5-1 and J is TRBJ1-4; 8 positions match TRBD1. The V and J ends lost 0 bases and 6 bases, in that order; junction bases with no gene match: 7. The CDR3 consists of 16 residues. Germline CDR1 SGHRS, CDR2 YFSETQ. Written as DNA, the CDR3 is TGCGCCAGCAGCTTGGGCTCCAGGGGGCGCGATGAAAAACTGTTTTTT. It is translated as CASSLGSRGRDEKLFF.

This clone appeared a single time. The rearrangement uses TRBV4-1 and TRBJ2-1; 9 positions match TRBD2. The germline CDR1 and CDR2 sequences are MGHRA and YSYEKL. The CDR3 covers 15 residues. Unmatched junction bases numbered 5, after V lost 4 bases and J lost 4 bases. CDR3 in amino acids: CASSRGLAVYNEQFF. The DNA of the CDR3 is TGCGCCAGCAGCCGGGGACTAGCAGTATACAATGAGCAGTTCTTC.

The rearrangement joins TRBV2 to TRBJ1-2, with a tentative D call TRBD1 (5 bases). Trimming cost V 3 bases and J 8 bases, with 10 bases left between them. The CDR3 covers 12 residues. Germline lookup yields CDR1 SNHLY and CDR2 FYNNEI. CDR3 sequence (DNA): TGTGCCAGCAGTGACAGGGCGGGGGGCTACACCTTC. Protein sequence: CASSDRAGGYTF.

CDR3 amino acids: CASSPRRGDTQYF. CDR3 nucleotide sequence: TGCGCCAGCAGCCCCCGGAGAGGAGATACGCAGTATTTT. V and J are TRBV5-1 and TRBJ2-3; no firm D call. CDR1 is SGHRS, CDR2 YFSETQ, per germline. Trimming shortened V by 4 bases and J by 5 bases, and 11 bases separated the two germline ends. The CDR3 runs 13 residues.

The J gene is TRBJ1-1, the V gene TRBV27; D is unclear. V lost 5 bases and J 8 bases, leaving 18 bases between the germline ends. The germline V gene encodes CDR1 MNHEY and CDR2 SMNVEV (reference sequence). This CDR3 comprises 14 residues. The CDR3 nucleotides are TGTGCCAGCAGTCCCCGTGGCGGGGTTGAGGAAGCTTTCTTT. As protein: CASSPRGGVEEAFF.

CDR3: CASSLSWAGQGRSQETQYF. The CDR3 nucleotides read TGTGCCAGCAGTTTATCCTGGGCGGGACAGGGAAGGTCCCAAGAGACCCAGTACTTC. This chain joins TRBV28 and TRBJ2-5; 9 nucleotides line up with TRBD1. V lost 1 base, J lost 1 base, and 13 bases stayed unmatched. In germline, CDR1 is MDHEN, CDR2 SYDVKM. The CDR3 contains 19 residues.

The chain carries TRBV12-3 or TRBV12-4 and TRBJ2-1; tentatively, D is TRBD2 (5 bases). Trimming removed 5 bases from V and 6 bases from J, with 11 bases in between. This CDR3 region has 13 residues. The CDR3 nucleotides are TGTGCCAGCAGTGTGGAGGTCCTCAATGAGCAGTTCTTC. Protein: CASSVEVLNEQFF.

This chain connects TRBV6-5 to TRBJ2-1; the match to TRBD1 covers 10 bases. Germline assignment: CDR1 MNHEY and CDR2 SVGAGI. The CDR3 covers 13 residues. V shed 6 bases, J shed 6 bases, and the junction held 2 bases outside the gene matches. CDR3 region: CASRGTGVNEQFF. CDR3 DNA sequence: TGTGCCAGCAGGGGGACAGGGGTCAATGAGCAGTTCTTC.